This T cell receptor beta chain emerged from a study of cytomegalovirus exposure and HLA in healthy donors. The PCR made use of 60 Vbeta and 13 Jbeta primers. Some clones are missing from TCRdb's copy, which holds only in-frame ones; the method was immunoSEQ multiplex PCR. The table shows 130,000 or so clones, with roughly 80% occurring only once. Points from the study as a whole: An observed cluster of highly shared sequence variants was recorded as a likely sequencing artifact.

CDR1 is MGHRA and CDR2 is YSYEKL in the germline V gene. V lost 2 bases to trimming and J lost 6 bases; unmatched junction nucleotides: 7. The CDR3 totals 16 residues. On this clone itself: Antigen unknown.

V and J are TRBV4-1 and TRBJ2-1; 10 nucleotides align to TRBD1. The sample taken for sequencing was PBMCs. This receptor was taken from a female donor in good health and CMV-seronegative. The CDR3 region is CASSQPRGQGFNEQFF. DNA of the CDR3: TGCGCCAGCAGCCAACCTCGGGGACAGGGGTTCAATGAGCAGTTCTTC.